Listed below are T cell receptor beta chains from one sample, sequenced in a study of beta chain features in type 1 diabetes. Sequenced by immunoSEQ multiplex PCR; TCRdb stores in-frame clones only, minus some. The sample has nearly 250,000 clones; over 65% are singletons. Sample: naive CD4+ T cells from blood. The receptors come from a man younger than 45 in good health. CDR3s include the opening cysteine and the closing phenylalanine or tryptophan. A D gene is named only where the DNA matches it firmly. Clone size is not always given. Where it is, it says once, few, many or a class for expanded clones.

>-|-|TRBV5-4|TRBJ2-4
CASSFAGLGEDF
TGTGCCAGCAGCTTCGCAGGTCTAGGGGAGGACTTC
>-|-|TRBV6-5|TRBJ2-1
CASRETGGSYNEQFF
TGTGCCAGCAGAGAGACCGGAGGCTCCTACAATGAGCAGTTCTTC
>TRBD2|-|TRBV4-1|TRBJ2-7
CASSQVLAALTYEQYF
TGCGCCAGCAGCCAGGTGCTAGCGGCACTAACTTACGAGCAGTACTTC
>-|-|TRBV9|TRBJ2-7
CASSVDHEQYF
TGTGCCAGCAGCGTAGACCACGAGCAGTACTTC
>-|few|TRBV5-4|TRBJ2-3
CASSFNRLGTDTQYF
TGTGCCAGCAGCTTCAACAGACTGGGCACAGATACGCAGTATTTT
>-|-|TRBV29-1|TRBJ1-1
CSVEANDRNTEAFF
TGCAGCGTTGAAGCCAACGACAGAAACACTGAAGCTTTCTTT
>-|once|TRBV30|TRBJ1-2
CAWSPDHRVYGYTF
TGTGCCTGGAGCCCAGACCATCGCGTCTATGGCTACACCTTC
>-|few|TRBV23-1|TRBJ1-4
CASSHRPLIRRFF
TGCGCCAGCAGTCATCGTCCCCTCATCCGAAGGTTTTTT
>TRBD2|-|TRBV30|TRBJ2-5
CAWRGLAGAQETQYF
TGTGCCTGGAGAGGGCTAGCGGGAGCTCAAGAGACCCAGTACTTC
>-|-|TRBV7-6|TRBJ2-5
CASSPLRGSQETQYF
TGTGCCAGCAGCCCTCTCAGGGGATCCCAAGAGACCCAGTACTTC
>TRBD2|-|TRBV30|TRBJ2-3
CAWILAGGPTDTQYF
TGTGCCTGGATTCTAGCGGGAGGGCCTACAGATACGCAGTATTTT
>-|few|TRBV29-1|TRBJ2-7
CSVGRDGHYEQYF
TGCAGCGTGGGCCGGGACGGACACTACGAGCAGTACTTC
>-|-|TRBV5-1|TRBJ2-5
CASTRVSQGRETQYF
TGCGCCAGCACCCGAGTGAGTCAAGGGAGAGAGACCCAGTACTTC
>TRBD1|-|TRBV9|TRBJ2-6
CASSPRTGGLSSGANVLTF
TGTGCCAGCAGCCCCCGGACAGGGGGCCTTAGCTCTGGGGCCAACGTCCTGACTTTC